The 15 T cell receptor beta chains presented below share a single source sample, sequenced in a study of cytomegalovirus exposure and HLA in healthy donors. The PCR ran on 60 Vbeta and 13 Jbeta primers. Produced via immunoSEQ multiplex PCR; TCRdb's table is partial and in-frame only. The profile shows over 100,000 clones, 70% to 80% of them singletons. The sample was PBMCs. Receptors originate from a female donor in good health and CMV-seronegative.

As concerns this clone: It is likely a read error, because the conserved phenylalanine at the end of the CDR3 is missing. No DNA is shown, since the ends of the CDR3 on it are uncertain; the CDR3 is the one TCRdb lists. The gene calls are TRBV6-8 and TRBJ1-1. The CDR3 is 10 residues long, ends included. Germline V gene sequence: CDR1 MNHGY, CDR2 SAAAGT. CDR3 sequence: CASTPKGRSG.

The J gene is TRBJ2-3, the V gene TRBV7-8; no reliable D call. Germline loops: CDR1 SGHVS, CDR2 FQNEAQ. Trimming took off 3 bases at V and 1 base at J, with 20 bases between the two ends. The CDR3 runs 18 residues. As DNA, the CDR3 is TGTGCCAGCAGCTTCTCACGATCGCAGGTTCCAGGCACAGATACGCAGTATTTT. This translates into CASSFSRSQVPGTDTQYF.

This chain links TRBV19 with TRBJ1-5, with D perhaps matching TRBD1 (6 bases). CDR1 and CDR2 (germline): LNHDA, SQIVND (reference sequence). CDR3 length: 15 residues. V gave up 5 bases and J gave up 2 bases, with 13 bases separating them. CDR3 loop: CASSGGGHRNQPQHF. The CDR3 DNA is TGTGCCAGTAGTGGTGGGGGACACCGCAATCAGCCCCAGCATTTT.

The gene calls are TRBV7-2 and TRBJ2-2; 11 bases are shared with TRBD2. The CDR3 loop spans 16 amino acids. After removal of 3 bases from V and 5 bases from J, the junction contained 5 bases not matched to a gene. CDR1 is SGHTA and CDR2 is FQGNSA in the germline V gene. DNA for the CDR3: TGTGCCAGCAGCTTCACTAGCGGGAGAGGAACCGGGGAGCTGTTTTTT. It encodes CASSFTSGRGTGELFF.

The chain has TRBV7-2 and TRBJ2-3, with 7 bases lining up with TRBD1. The CDR3 sequence is 16 residues long. V dropped 5 bases and J dropped 8; count of bases not matched to a gene: 16. In germline, CDR1 is SGHTA, CDR2 FQGNSA. In DNA form, the CDR3 reads TGTGCCAGCAGCCCCCAGACAGGGTACCAGATTGGTACGCAGTATTTT. It is translated as CASSPQTGYQIGTQYF.

The CDR3 region is CASSQDRTASYQPQHF. CDR3 DNA sequence: TGCGCCAGCAGCCAAGATAGAACAGCCTCTTATCAGCCCCAGCATTTT. The chain couples TRBV4-3 to TRBJ1-5; D unclear. V was shortened by 0 bases and J by 5 bases, with 14 bases between the two germline ends. CDR3 length: 16 residues. CDR1 and CDR2 (germline): LGHNA, YSLEER.

With regard to this clone: The same CDR3 can be traced to other DNA sequences in this sample. The rearrangement links TRBV9 to TRBJ2-1, with 7 positions matching TRBD2. CDR3 size: 15 residues. Losses at the gene ends were 0 bases for V and 4 bases for J; bases not matched to a gene: 4. The germline V gene encodes CDR1 SGDLS and CDR2 YYNGEE. The CDR3 spells CASSVGLAEYNEQFF. The CDR3 bases are TGTGCCAGCAGCGTAGGCCTAGCGGAATACAATGAGCAGTTCTTC.

The chain couples TRBV25-1 to TRBJ2-1; unclear D gene. This CDR3 is built from 15 residues. Germline V gene sequence: CDR1 MGHDK, CDR2 SYGVNS. The V end lost 0 bases, the J end lost 5 bases, and 11 bases lay between the germline ends. The CDR3 here is CASSEYFSLNNEQFF. The CDR3, as DNA: TGTGCCAGCAGTGAATATTTCTCCCTAAACAATGAGCAGTTCTTC.

The chain couples TRBV19 to TRBJ2-1, with TRBD2 matching over 9 bases. J gave up 5 bases and V 8 bases, and 7 bases lay outside the gene matches. This CDR3 is built from 14 residues. From germline, CDR1 is LNHDA and CDR2 SQIVND (reference sequence). The CDR3 reads CASGVAGEHNEQFF. CDR3 coding DNA: TGTGCCAGTGGAGTAGCGGGAGAGCACAATGAGCAGTTCTTC.

The rearrangement uses TRBV6-1 and TRBJ2-7; possible D gene TRBD2, 6 bases. Germline V gives CDR1 MNHNS, CDR2 SASEGT. Trimming took off 8 bases at V and 2 bases at J, with 13 bases between the two ends. CDR3 length: 13 residues. CDR3 in DNA: TGTGCCAGCGTCTTAGCGGCCGCCTACGAGCAGTACTTC. It codes for CASVLAAAYEQYF.

This chain uses TRBV19 with TRBJ2-7; 13 positions agree with TRBD2. V shed 4 bases and J 5 bases; nucleotides not matched to a gene: 11. The CDR3 is 17 amino acids. Germline V gives CDR1 LNHDA, CDR2 SQIVND (reference sequence). The CDR3 reads CASSKNTWTSGSHEQYF. The CDR3 DNA is TGTGCCAGTAGTAAAAACACCTGGACTAGCGGGAGCCACGAGCAGTACTTC.

The chain joins TRBV6-6 to TRBJ2-7; 11 bases are shared with TRBD2. With 3 bases clipped from V and 11 bases from J, the junction kept 15 bases outside the gene matches. The CDR3 has 16 amino acids. Per the germline V gene, CDR1 is MNHNY and CDR2 is SVGAGI (reference sequence). The chain's CDR3 is CASSYPASGRSRREYF. The CDR3 DNA is TGTGCCAGCAGTTATCCCGCTAGCGGGAGGTCACGAAGGGAGTACTTC.

The DNA for the CDR3 is TGTGCCAGCAGCCACAGTTTTAGCAATCAGCCCCAGCATTTT. Encoded protein: CASSHSFSNQPQHF. The rearrangement uses TRBV11-2 and TRBJ1-5; unclear D gene. Germline lookup yields CDR1 SGHAT and CDR2 FQNNGV. V was clipped by 5 bases and J by 0 bases, with 8 bases between them. The CDR3 is 14 amino acids.

This chain links TRBV4-3 with TRBJ2-1; 16 bases align to TRBD2. Germline V gene sequence: CDR1 LGHNA, CDR2 YSLEER. The CDR3 totals 21 residues. Losses at the gene ends were 1 base for V and 0 bases for J; bases not matched to a gene: 9. The CDR3 nucleotides read TGCGCCAGCAGCCAAGCTTCGTGGGGACTAGCGGGAGGGAGCTCCTACAATGAGCAGTTCTTC. Translation gives CASSQASWGLAGGSSYNEQFF.

The count of this clone is one. The genes are TRBV10-2 and TRBJ1-2; 8 bases agree with TRBD1. Germline CDR1 is WSHSY and CDR2 is SAAADI. The junction had 8 bases not matched to a gene; V was cut back by 7 bases and J by 4 bases. This CDR3 has 14 amino acids. CDR3 sequence: CASKYAGGSYGYTF. Written as DNA, the CDR3 is TGCGCCAGCAAGTATGCAGGGGGCTCCTATGGCTACACCTTC.